This TCR beta chain comes out of a study of cytomegalovirus exposure and HLA in healthy donors. Trimming removed 3 bases at V and 7 bases at J, with 7 bases between. CDR1 MDHEN and CDR2 SYDVKM come from the germline V gene. The CDR3 sequence is 11 residues long. Study-wide results and caveats: In vitro confirmation showed three CMV-associated chains to be CMV antigen specific. Cytomegalovirus-associated TCR beta chains were listed, numbering 150 to 200. A subsequent analysis found that TCR clusters from the first cohort also tended to co-occur in the 120 or so validation repertoires, with about 94% of cluster scores above 0.

TCRdb's copy holds only in-frame clones and misses some; the assay was immunoSEQ multiplex PCR. This repertoire shows about 71,000 clones, 94% found once; its top ten account for over 0.8%. The donors were part of the validation cohort, which consisted of some 120 subjects and was separate from the first cohort of 600 to 850 subjects. About this clone: Its target is unknown.

The chain is built from TRBV28 and TRBJ2-7; D remains ambiguous. Material for sequencing was PBMCs. This clonotype originated in a woman between 18 and 30 years old in good health and CMV-seronegative. The CDR3 nucleotides read TGTGCCAGCAGTTTTATGAGTGAGCAGTACTTC. Its protein product is CASSFMSEQYF.